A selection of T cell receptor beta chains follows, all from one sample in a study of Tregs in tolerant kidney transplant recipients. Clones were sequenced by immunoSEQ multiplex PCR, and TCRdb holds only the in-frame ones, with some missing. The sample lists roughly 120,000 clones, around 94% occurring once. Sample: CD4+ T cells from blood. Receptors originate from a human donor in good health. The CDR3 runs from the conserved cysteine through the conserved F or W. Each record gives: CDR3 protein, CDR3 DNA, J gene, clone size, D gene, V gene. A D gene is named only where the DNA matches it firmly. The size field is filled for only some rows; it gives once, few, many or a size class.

CASSESKGIGGKNIQYF | TGTGCCAGCAGTGAGTCGAAGGGGATTGGGGGGAAAAACATTCAGTACTTC | TRBJ2-4 | - | - | TRBV6-1
CSAPTRFEQYF | TGCAGTGCTCCAACTCGGTTCGAGCAGTACTTC | TRBJ2-7 | once | - | TRBV20-1
CASSIDLRTSGANNEQFF | TGTGCCAGTAGTATAGATCTAAGGACTAGCGGAGCTAACAATGAGCAGTTCTTC | TRBJ2-1 | - | TRBD2 | TRBV19
CASSYRTVMNTEAFF | TGTGCCAGCAGTTACAGGACAGTTATGAACACTGAAGCTTTCTTT | TRBJ1-1 | - | - | TRBV6-6
CAWRTGIYGYTF | TGTGCCTGGAGGACAGGCATCTATGGCTACACCTTC | TRBJ1-2 | - | - | TRBV30
CASSLREGYEQYF | TGCGCCAGCAGCTTGAGGGAGGGGTACGAGCAGTACTTC | TRBJ2-7 | - | TRBD2 | TRBV5-1
CASSLGSGVNTGELFF | TGTGCCAGCTCACTCGGCAGCGGGGTGAACACCGGGGAGCTGTTTTTT | TRBJ2-2 | - | TRBD2 | TRBV18
CASSPVKLAGYGYEQYF | TGTGCCAGCTCACCGGTTAAGCTAGCGGGATATGGTTACGAGCAGTACTTC | TRBJ2-7 | - | TRBD2 | TRBV18
CASSVGYLSGNSPLHF | TGTGCCAGCAGCGTAGGGTACCTTTCGGGTAATTCACCCCTCCACTTT | TRBJ1-6 | - | - | TRBV9
CASSLAPSPGGAGVRGYTF | TGCGCCAGCAGCTTGGCCCCTTCTCCAGGGGGCGCCGGGGTTCGTGGCTACACCTTC | TRBJ1-2 | - | TRBD1 | TRBV5-1
CASSPRGSRPYEQYF | TGTGCCAGCAGCCCTAGGGGGAGTAGGCCCTACGAGCAGTACTTC | TRBJ2-7 | - | - | TRBV7-6
CASSRLGGDSPLHF | TGTGCCAGCAGCCGGTTGGGGGGCGACTCGCCCCTCCACTTT | TRBJ1-6 | - | - | TRBV5-6
CASSTGITQPQHF | TGTGCCAGCAGTACAGGGATTACTCAGCCCCAGCATTTT | TRBJ1-5 | - | - | TRBV27
CASSPSIPPYEQYF | TGTGCCAGCAGCCCGTCGATCCCCCCCTACGAGCAGTACTTC | TRBJ2-7 | - | - | TRBV9
CASSLRPYTEAFF | TGCGCCAGCAGCTTGCGCCCCTATACTGAAGCTTTCTTT | TRBJ1-1 | - | - | TRBV5-1
CASRRGPSDTQYF | TGCGCCAGCAGGAGGGGCCCCTCAGATACGCAGTATTTT | TRBJ2-3 | once | - | TRBV5-1
CSGHRDRAYNEQFF | TGCAGCGGCCACCGGGACAGAGCCTACAATGAGCAGTTCTTC | TRBJ2-1 | - | TRBD1 | TRBV29-1
CASSLNSLNTGELFF | TGTGCCAGCAGCTTGAACAGCCTTAACACCGGGGAGCTGTTTTTT | TRBJ2-2 | - | - | TRBV5-4
CASSVEGQILNTEAFF | TGTGCCAGCAGCGTAGAGGGACAGATCTTGAACACTGAAGCTTTCTTT | TRBJ1-1 | - | TRBD1 | TRBV9
CASSLRRDQYF | TGTGCCAGCAGCTTGAGGAGAGATCAGTACTTC | TRBJ2-4 | - | - | TRBV7-2
CASSFGPDTEAFF | TGTGCCAGCAGCTTCGGGCCGGATACTGAAGCTTTCTTT | TRBJ1-1 | - | - | TRBV7-2
CASRQGIRSPLHF | TGTGCCAGCAGGCAGGGGATCCGATCACCCCTCCACTTT | TRBJ1-6 | - | - | TRBV6-1
CASSLEGGSYNEQFF | TGCGCCAGCAGCTTGGAAGGGGGCTCCTACAATGAGCAGTTCTTC | TRBJ2-1 | - | - | TRBV5-1
CASSLLIYSYEQYF | TGTGCCAGCAGCCTTCTTATTTACTCCTACGAGCAGTACTTC | TRBJ2-7 | - | - | TRBV5-4
CASSFSSGQGGNTEAFF | TGTGCCAGCAGTTTTTCCTCGGGACAGGGGGGGAACACTGAAGCTTTCTTT | TRBJ1-1 | - | TRBD1 | TRBV2
CASSKERNSGVF | TGTGCCAGCAGCAAAGAGAGGAACAGCGGGGTTTTT | TRBJ1-4 | once | - | TRBV21-1
CASSWDYYGYTF | TGTGCCAGCAGCTGGGATTACTATGGCTACACCTTC | TRBJ1-2 | - | - | TRBV7-9
CATVLLGYTF | TGTGCCACAGTTCTTTTAGGCTACACCTTC | TRBJ1-2 | - | - | TRBV2
CSVEYRVNTGELFF | TGCAGCGTTGAATACAGGGTGAACACCGGGGAGCTGTTTTTT | TRBJ2-2 | - | - | TRBV29-1
CASSLTSGSQETQYF | TGTGCCAGCAGCTTGACTAGCGGGAGTCAAGAGACCCAGTACTTC | TRBJ2-5 | - | TRBD2 | TRBV5-4
CASSISYPGTSGNTIYF | TGTGCCAGTAGTATCTCCTACCCCGGGACGTCAGGAAACACCATATATTTT | TRBJ1-3 | - | - | TRBV19
CSAGGGKAFF | TGCAGTGCCGGGGGGGGAAAAGCTTTCTTT | TRBJ1-1 | - | - | TRBV20-1
CASTSFLLTSNQPQHF | TGTGCCAGTACCTCCTTTTTACTGACTAGCAATCAGCCCCAGCATTTT | TRBJ1-5 | - | - | TRBV19
CASSKGLTYEQYF | TGTGCCAGCAGCAAGGGTCTAACCTACGAGCAGTACTTC | TRBJ2-7 | - | - | TRBV6-5
CASRPSGGYTGELFF | TGTGCCAGCAGGCCCAGCGGGGGGTACACCGGGGAGCTGTTTTTT | TRBJ2-2 | - | TRBD2 | TRBV6-1
CASSLGTGRKETQYF | TGTGCCAGCAGCTTAGGGACAGGGAGGAAAGAGACCCAGTACTTC | TRBJ2-5 | - | TRBD1 | TRBV7-8
CASSGTETQYF | TGTGCCAGCAGCGGTACGGAGACCCAGTACTTC | TRBJ2-5 | once | - | TRBV11-2
CASSPTGLNYGYTF | TGTGCCAGCAGCCCGACAGGGTTAAACTATGGCTACACCTTC | TRBJ1-2 | - | TRBD1 | TRBV9
CASSRAGTGVPYEQYF | TGCGCCAGCAGCCGAGCCGGGACAGGGGTCCCCTACGAGCAGTACTTC | TRBJ2-7 | - | TRBD1 | TRBV5-1
CASSLRGSYGYTF | TGTGCCAGCAGCCTACGGGGGTCCTATGGCTACACCTTC | TRBJ1-2 | - | - | TRBV11-3
CSVERNTEAFF | TGCAGCGTTGAGCGGAACACTGAAGCTTTCTTT | TRBJ1-1 | - | - | TRBV29-1
CASSNRPSGGYTF | TGTGCCAGCAGCAACCGGCCCTCCGGGGGCTACACCTTC | TRBJ1-2 | - | - | TRBV7-9
CASSLGLLSSYEQYF | TGTGCCAGCAGCCTGGGGTTGTTAAGCTCCTACGAGCAGTACTTC | TRBJ2-7 | - | - | TRBV14
CASSSTGTGVYEQYF | TGCGCCAGCAGCTCTACCGGGACAGGTGTCTACGAGCAGTACTTC | TRBJ2-7 | - | TRBD1 | TRBV5-1
CASSLGGTGPYEQYF | TGTGCCAGCAGCTTAGGAGGGACAGGGCCCTACGAGCAGTACTTC | TRBJ2-7 | - | TRBD1 | TRBV7-6
CASSETSVRTDTQYF | TGTGCCAGCAGCGAAACTAGCGTCCGCACAGATACGCAGTATTTT | TRBJ2-3 | - | TRBD2 | TRBV6-1
CASSERQDYGYTF | TGTGCCAGCAGTGAGAGACAGGACTATGGCTACACCTTC | TRBJ1-2 | once | - | TRBV25-1
CATRQWTGGWVQETQYF | TGTGCCACCAGACAGTGGACAGGGGGTTGGGTGCAAGAGACCCAGTACTTC | TRBJ2-5 | - | TRBD1 | TRBV15
CASSQAGSANTEAFF | TGTGCCAGCAGCCAGGCAGGGTCTGCGAACACTGAAGCTTTCTTT | TRBJ1-1 | - | - | TRBV14
CASSSFGSTDTQYF | TGTGCCAGCAGCTCGTTTGGTAGCACAGATACGCAGTATTTT | TRBJ2-3 | - | - | TRBV5-6
CAWSALGANYGYTF | TGTGCCTGGAGCGCCCTAGGAGCTAACTATGGCTACACCTTC | TRBJ1-2 | - | - | TRBV30
CASSQSSGQQKLFF | TGTGCCAGCAGCCAGAGCTCGGGACAGCAAAAACTGTTTTTT | TRBJ1-4 | - | TRBD1 | TRBV14
CASSPYKQGVHEQYF | TGTGCCAGCTCACCATACAAACAGGGGGTCCACGAGCAGTACTTC | TRBJ2-7 | - | TRBD1 | TRBV18
CASSPRDGAGETQYF | TGTGCCAGCAGCCCCCGAGATGGGGCAGGAGAGACCCAGTACTTC | TRBJ2-5 | - | - | TRBV13
CAWTRESGETQYF | TGTGCCTGGACTCGGGAGTCAGGGGAGACCCAGTACTTC | TRBJ2-5 | - | - | TRBV30